Below, one TCR beta chain is given with its context. Its cognate antigen is unknown. Production of TCR beta cDNA relied on 5'RACE template switching with UMIs. From its re-call of the 5' RACE reads, TCRdb lists each CDR3 protein once, without DNA. Found here are a few hundred thousand distinct CDR3 sequences; the top ten clones hold 5% to 5.5%. This CDR3 spans 15 amino acids. The data are from a study of T cells expressing NK-cell markers. Whole-study context: According to the study, TCR beta repertoires originated from sorted CD3+CD56+NKG2C+, CD3+CD56+NKG2C- and CD3+CD56-NKG2C+ T cells.

The study, taken as a whole, reports: In several donors, dominant clonotypes made up roughly 25-60.1% of CD3+CD56-NKG2C+ cells. Several of the donors carried dominant NKG2C+ clonotypes that took up roughly 1.0-7.5% of their CD8+ T cells.

The TCR originated in a man between 18 and 69 years old in good health. The sample taken for sequencing was blood T cells: a sorted CD56 or NKG2C T cell subset, CD4+ or CD8+ T cells, or bulk PBMC T cells (not recorded which). The chain has TRBV12-3 or TRBV12-4 and TRBJ1-2; TCRdb lists TRBD1, though no DNA is available to test this call. This chain's CDR3 is CASGERDRSNYGYTF.